This paragraph reports one TCR beta chain. In the original analysis: Estimated nucleated cell counts came from reference gene primer amplification. TCRdb keeps only in-frame clones here, not all; method: immunoSEQ multiplex PCR. That table gives V, J and clone size, and the DNA gave D and trimming. The sample includes about 240,000 clones, roughly 90% of them seen just once. This entry belongs to a study of blood T cell repertoires in COVID-19. Overall study context: Material from acute and convalescent COVID-19 was sourced from the United States, Italy and Spain. Nucleic acid was either cDNA or gDNA, and it came from T cells, B-cell-depleted T cells, or PBMCs.

Trimming took off 4 bases at V and 2 bases at J, with 12 bases between the two ends. Per the germline V gene, CDR1 is SGHRS and CDR2 is YFSETQ. There are 14 residues in the CDR3. The sequenced material came from peripheral blood. The V and J genes are TRBV5-1 and TRBJ1-2; a possible D gene is TRBD1 (5 bases). This clonotype was obtained from a man aged 55 to 70 who had recovered from COVID-19. CDR3 residues: CASSDGGPNYGYTF. Here the CDR3 DNA reads TGCGCCAGCAGCGACGGGGGACCCAACTATGGCTACACCTTC.